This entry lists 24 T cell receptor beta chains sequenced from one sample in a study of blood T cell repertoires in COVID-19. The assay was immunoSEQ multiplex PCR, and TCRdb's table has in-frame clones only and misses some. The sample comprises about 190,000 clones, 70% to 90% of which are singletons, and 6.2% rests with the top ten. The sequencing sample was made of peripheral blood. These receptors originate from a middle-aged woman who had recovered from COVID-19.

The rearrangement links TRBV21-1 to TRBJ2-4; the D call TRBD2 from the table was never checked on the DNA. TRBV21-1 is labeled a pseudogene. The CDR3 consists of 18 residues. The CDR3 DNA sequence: TGTGCCAGTCAGTGGACAGCCGGGAGGGGTTTAGCCAAAAACATTCAGTACTTC. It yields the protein CASQWTAGRGLAKNIQYF.

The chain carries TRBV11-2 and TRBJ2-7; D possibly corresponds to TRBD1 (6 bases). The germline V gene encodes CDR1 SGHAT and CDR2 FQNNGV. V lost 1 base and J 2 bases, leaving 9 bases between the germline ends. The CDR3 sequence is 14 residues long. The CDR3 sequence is CASSLGTVTYEQYF. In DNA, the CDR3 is TGTGCCAGCAGCTTAGGGACAGTTACCTACGAGCAGTACTTC.

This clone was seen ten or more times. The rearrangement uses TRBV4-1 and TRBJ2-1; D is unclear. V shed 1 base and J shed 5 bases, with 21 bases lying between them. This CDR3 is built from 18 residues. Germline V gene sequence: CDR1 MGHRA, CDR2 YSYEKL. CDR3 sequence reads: CASSQVDMGFAFDNEQFF. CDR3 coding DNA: TGCGCCAGCAGCCAAGTTGACATGGGTTTCGCATTTGACAATGAGCAGTTCTTC.

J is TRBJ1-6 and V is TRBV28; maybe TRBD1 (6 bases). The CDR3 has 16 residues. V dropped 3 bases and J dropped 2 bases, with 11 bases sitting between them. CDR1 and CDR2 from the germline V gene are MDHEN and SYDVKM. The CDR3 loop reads CASSFERGTYNSPLHF. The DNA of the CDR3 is TGTGCCAGCAGTTTTGAAAGGGGGACCTATAATTCACCCCTCCACTTT. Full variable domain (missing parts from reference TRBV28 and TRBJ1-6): DVKVTQSSRYLVKRTGEKVFLECVQDMDHENMFWYRQDPGLGLRLIYFSYDVKMKEKGDIPEGYSVSREKKERFSLILESASTNQTSMYLCASSFERGTYNSPLHFGNGTRLTVT.

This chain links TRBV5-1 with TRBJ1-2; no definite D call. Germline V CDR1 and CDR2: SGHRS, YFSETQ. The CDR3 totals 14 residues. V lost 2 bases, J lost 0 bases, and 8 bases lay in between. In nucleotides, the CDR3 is TGCGCCAGCAGCTTACAAAGTTCTAACTATGGCTACACCTTC. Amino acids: CASSLQSSNYGYTF.

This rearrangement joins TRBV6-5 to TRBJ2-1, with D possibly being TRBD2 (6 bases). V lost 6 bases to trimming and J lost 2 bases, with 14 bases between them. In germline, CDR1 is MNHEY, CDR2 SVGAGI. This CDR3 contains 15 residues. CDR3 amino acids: CASSVSGGAYNEQFF. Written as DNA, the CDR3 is TGTGCCAGCAGCGTTAGCGGAGGTGCCTACAATGAGCAGTTCTTC.

CDR3 in DNA: TGTGCCAGCAGCTTGGCTAGCGGGGCCACAGATACGCAGTATTTT. It codes for CASSLASGATDTQYF. V usage is TRBV7-3 and J usage is TRBJ2-3, with 9 bases fitting TRBD2. V was pared by 3 bases and J by 2 bases, with 3 bases of the junction left unmatched. The CDR3 is 15 residues long. Germline V gives CDR1 SGHTA, CDR2 FQGTGA.

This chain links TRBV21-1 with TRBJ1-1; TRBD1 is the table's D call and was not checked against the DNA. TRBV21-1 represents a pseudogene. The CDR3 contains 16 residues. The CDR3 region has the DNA TGTGCCACCTTAAACAGGGACAGGGGAATGAACACTGAAGCTTTCTTT. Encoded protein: CATLNRDRGMNTEAFF.

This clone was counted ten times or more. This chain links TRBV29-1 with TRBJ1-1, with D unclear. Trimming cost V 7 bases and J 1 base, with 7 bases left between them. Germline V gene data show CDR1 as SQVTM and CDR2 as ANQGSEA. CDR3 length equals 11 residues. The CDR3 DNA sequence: TGCAGCGCCACAGAGAACACTGAAGCTTTCTTT. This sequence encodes CSATENTEAFF.

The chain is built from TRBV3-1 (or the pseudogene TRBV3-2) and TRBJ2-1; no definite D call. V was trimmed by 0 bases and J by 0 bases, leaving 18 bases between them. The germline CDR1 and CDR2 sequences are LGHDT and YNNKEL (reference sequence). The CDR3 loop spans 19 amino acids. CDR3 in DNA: TGTGCCAGCAGCCAAGATGTTCTCTATCTCATGAGCTCCTACAATGAGCAGTTCTTC. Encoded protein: CASSQDVLYLMSSYNEQFF.

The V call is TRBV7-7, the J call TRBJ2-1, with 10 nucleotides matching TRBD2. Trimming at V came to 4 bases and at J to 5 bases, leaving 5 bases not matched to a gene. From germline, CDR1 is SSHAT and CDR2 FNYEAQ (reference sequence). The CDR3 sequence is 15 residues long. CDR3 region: CASSSGLAANNEQFF. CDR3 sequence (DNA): TGTGCCAGCAGCTCAGGACTAGCGGCGAACAATGAGCAGTTCTTC.

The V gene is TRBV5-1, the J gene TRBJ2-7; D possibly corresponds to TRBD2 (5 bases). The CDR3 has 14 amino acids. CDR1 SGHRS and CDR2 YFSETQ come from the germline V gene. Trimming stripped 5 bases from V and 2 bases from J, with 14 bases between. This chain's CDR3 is CASRVPGRAYEQYF. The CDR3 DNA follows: TGCGCCAGCAGAGTGCCGGGAAGGGCCTACGAGCAGTACTTC.

The CDR3 region has the DNA TGTGCCACCAGCAGGGAGACGAATCAGCCCCAGCATTTT. It specifies CATSRETNQPQHF. The chain carries TRBV15 and TRBJ1-5; D uncertain. CDR3 length: 13 amino acids. Germline CDR1 LNHNV, CDR2 YYDKDF (reference sequence). Trimming took off 3 bases at V and 4 bases at J, with 7 bases between the two ends.

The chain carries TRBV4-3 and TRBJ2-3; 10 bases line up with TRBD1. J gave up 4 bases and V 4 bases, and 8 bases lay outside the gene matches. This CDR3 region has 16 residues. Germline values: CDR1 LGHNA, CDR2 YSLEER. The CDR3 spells CASSREETGGADTQYF. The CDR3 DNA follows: TGCGCCAGCAGCCGAGAAGAGACAGGGGGCGCAGATACGCAGTATTTT.

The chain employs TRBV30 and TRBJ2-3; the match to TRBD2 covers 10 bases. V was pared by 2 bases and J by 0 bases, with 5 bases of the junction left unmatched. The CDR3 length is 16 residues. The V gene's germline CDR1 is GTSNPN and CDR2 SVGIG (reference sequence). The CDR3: CAWSSGTSASTDTQYF. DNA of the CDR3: TGTGCCTGGAGTTCCGGGACTAGCGCCAGCACAGATACGCAGTATTTT.

The CDR3 DNA follows: TGCGCCAGCAGCTGGGACAGATCCGAAGCTTTCTTT. Protein sequence: CASSWDRSEAFF. V is TRBV5-1 and J is TRBJ1-1, with 7 bases lining up with TRBD1. Germline V lookup: CDR1 SGHRS, CDR2 YFSETQ. CDR3 length equals 12 residues. J lost 8 bases, V lost 3 bases, and 4 bases had no gene match.

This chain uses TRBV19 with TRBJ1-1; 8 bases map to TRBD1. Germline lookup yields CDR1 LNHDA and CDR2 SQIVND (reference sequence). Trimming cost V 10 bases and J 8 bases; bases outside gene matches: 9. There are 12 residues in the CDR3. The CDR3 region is CATSDRASEAFF. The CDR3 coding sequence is TGTGCCACCTCGGACAGGGCTAGCGAAGCTTTCTTT.

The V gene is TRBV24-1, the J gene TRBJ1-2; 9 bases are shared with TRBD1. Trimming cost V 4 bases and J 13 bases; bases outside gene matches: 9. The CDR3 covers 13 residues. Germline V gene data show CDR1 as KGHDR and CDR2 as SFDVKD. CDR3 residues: CATSEDRTGAVTF. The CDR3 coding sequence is TGTGCCACCAGTGAGGATCGGACAGGGGCGGTCACCTTC.

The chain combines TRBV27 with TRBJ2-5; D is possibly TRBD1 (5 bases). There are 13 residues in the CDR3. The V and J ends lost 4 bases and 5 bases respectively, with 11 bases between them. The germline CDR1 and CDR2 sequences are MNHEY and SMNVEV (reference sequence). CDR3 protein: CASSSGFRETQYF. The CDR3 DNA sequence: TGTGCCAGCAGTTCAGGGTTCCGGGAGACCCAGTACTTC.

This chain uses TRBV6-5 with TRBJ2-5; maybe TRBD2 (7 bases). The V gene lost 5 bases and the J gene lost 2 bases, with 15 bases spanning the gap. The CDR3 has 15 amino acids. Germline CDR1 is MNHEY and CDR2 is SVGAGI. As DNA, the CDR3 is TGTGCCAGCAGTCAGGCGGGGGCACAACAAGAGACCCAGTACTTC. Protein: CASSQAGAQQETQYF.

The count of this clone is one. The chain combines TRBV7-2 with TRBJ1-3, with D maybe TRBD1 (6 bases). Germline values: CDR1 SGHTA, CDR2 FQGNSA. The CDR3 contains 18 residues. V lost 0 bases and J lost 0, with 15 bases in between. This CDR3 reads CASSLARGGTHSGNTIYF. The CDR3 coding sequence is TGTGCCAGCAGCTTAGCGCGGGGGGGCACCCACTCTGGAAACACCATATATTTT.

The DNA of the CDR3 is TGTGCCAGTAGTATAGCGGGACAGGGAAGCAATCAGCCCCAGCATTTT. Translation: CASSIAGQGSNQPQHF. The chain couples TRBV19 to TRBJ1-5; TRBD1 agrees at 9 bases. In germline, CDR1 is LNHDA, CDR2 SQIVND (reference sequence). This CDR3 has 16 amino acids. V trimming: 1 base; J trimming: 1 base; junction bases outside the gene matches: 2.

The CDR3 DNA reads as TGTGCCAGCAGAGGGACTAGCGGGGACTACGAGCAGTACTTC. Amino acids: CASRGTSGDYEQYF. This chain links TRBV2 with TRBJ2-7; 13 positions match TRBD2. Germline CDR1 SNHLY, CDR2 FYNNEI. The V segment lost 6 bases and the J segment 3 bases; nucleotides outside the gene matches: 2. The CDR3 has 14 amino acids.

The CDR3 region is CASSLGPGTRNQPQHF. The CDR3 nucleotides are TGTGCCAGCAGCTTGGGCCCGGGGACTCGTAATCAGCCCCAGCATTTT. The chain joins TRBV5-6 to TRBJ1-5; D might be TRBD1 (5 bases). CDR3 length: 16 residues. The germline CDR1 and CDR2 sequences are SGHDT and YYEEEE. V was shortened by 0 bases and J by 4 bases, with 14 bases between the two germline ends.